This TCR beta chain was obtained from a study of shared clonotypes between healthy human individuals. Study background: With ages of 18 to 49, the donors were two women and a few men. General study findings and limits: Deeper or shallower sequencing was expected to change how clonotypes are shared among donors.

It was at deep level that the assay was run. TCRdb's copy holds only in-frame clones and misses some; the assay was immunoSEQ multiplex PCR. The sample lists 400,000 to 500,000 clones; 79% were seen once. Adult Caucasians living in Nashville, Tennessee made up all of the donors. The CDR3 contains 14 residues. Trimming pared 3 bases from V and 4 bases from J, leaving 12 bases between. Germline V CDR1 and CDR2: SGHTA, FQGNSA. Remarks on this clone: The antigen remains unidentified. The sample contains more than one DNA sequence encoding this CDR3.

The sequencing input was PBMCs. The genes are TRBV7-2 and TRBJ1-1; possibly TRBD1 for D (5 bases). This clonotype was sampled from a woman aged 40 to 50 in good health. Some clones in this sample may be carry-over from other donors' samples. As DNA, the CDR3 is TGTGCCAGCAGCTTCGCTGGGGGAAGCACTGAAGCTTTCTTT. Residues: CASSFAGGSTEAFF.